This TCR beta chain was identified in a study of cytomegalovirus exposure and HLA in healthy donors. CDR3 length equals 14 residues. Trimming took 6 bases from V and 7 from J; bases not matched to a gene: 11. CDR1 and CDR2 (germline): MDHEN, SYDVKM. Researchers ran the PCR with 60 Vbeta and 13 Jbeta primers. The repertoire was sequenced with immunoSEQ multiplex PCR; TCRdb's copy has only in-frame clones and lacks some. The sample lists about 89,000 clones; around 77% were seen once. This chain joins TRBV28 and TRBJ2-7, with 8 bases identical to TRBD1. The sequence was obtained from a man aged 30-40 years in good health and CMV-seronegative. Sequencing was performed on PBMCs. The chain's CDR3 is CASRDRTGNWEQYF. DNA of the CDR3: TGTGCCAGCAGGGATCGGACAGGGAATTGGGAGCAGTACTTC.